The T cell receptor beta chain described here comes from a study of CD8 T cells in ankylosing spondylitis. Findings and caveats of the study: Both synovial fluid and blood in reactive arthritis had previously been reported to carry some motif variants. Disease-linked clones displayed a CD8+ phenotype and appeared relatively rarely in peripheral blood. Ankylosing spondylitis blood appeared to be characterized by a TCR beta motif of several highly homologous variants. Disease-linked clones reportedly showed significant enrichment in matched ankylosing spondylitis synovial fluid.

The table lists this clonotype with a few counts. Its matching antigen is unknown. A quantitative 5'-RACE method, one with molecular barcodes, was used to make TCR beta libraries. TCRdb re-analysed the 5' RACE reads in MiXCR, keeping a single row per CDR3 protein. The repertoire consists of around 390,000 distinct CDR3 sequences, with around 20% occurring once and the leading ten covering about 15%. Material for sequencing was blood, either unsorted or a sorted T cell fraction (not recorded which). The TCR originated in a male donor with ankylosing spondylitis.

The DNA of the CDR3 is TGTGCCAGCAGCTTGCTGACTAGCGGTCCCTCCTACGAGCAGTACTTC. The encoded protein is CASSLLTSGPSYEQYF. This chain connects TRBV11-2 to TRBJ2-7, with 9 bases fitting TRBD2. Germline loops: CDR1 SGHAT, CDR2 FQNNGV. The length of the CDR3 is 16 residues. J was trimmed by 0 bases and V by 3 bases; bases with no gene match: 6.